This T cell receptor beta chain was captured by sequencing in a study of blood T cell repertoires in COVID-19. Remarks on this clone: Other DNA sequences from this sample encode an identical CDR3 as well.

Clones were read by immunoSEQ multiplex PCR, and TCRdb kept only the in-frame ones, dropping some. The sample gives some 93,000 clones, almost 85% of which show up once; 8% to 13% is in the top ten. CDR1 and CDR2 from the germline V gene are SGHRS and YFSETQ. Trimming left V 0 bases short and J 3 bases short, with 6 bases between. The CDR3 loop spans 13 amino acids. The chain combines TRBV5-1 with TRBJ2-5; no clear D. This receptor was obtained from a man in his 70s with acute or convalescent COVID-19. Source material: peripheral blood. The CDR3 sequence is CASSLGAEETQYF. The CDR3 bases are TGCGCCAGCAGCTTGGGGGCAGAAGAGACCCAGTACTTC. Drawing the rest from reference TRBV5-1 and TRBJ2-5, the complete variable domain is KAGVTQTPRYLIKTRGQQVTLSCSPISGHRSVSWYQQTPGQGLQFLFEYFSETQRNKGNFPGRFSGRQFSNSRSEMNVSTLELGDSALYLCASSLGAEETQYFGPGTRLLVL.